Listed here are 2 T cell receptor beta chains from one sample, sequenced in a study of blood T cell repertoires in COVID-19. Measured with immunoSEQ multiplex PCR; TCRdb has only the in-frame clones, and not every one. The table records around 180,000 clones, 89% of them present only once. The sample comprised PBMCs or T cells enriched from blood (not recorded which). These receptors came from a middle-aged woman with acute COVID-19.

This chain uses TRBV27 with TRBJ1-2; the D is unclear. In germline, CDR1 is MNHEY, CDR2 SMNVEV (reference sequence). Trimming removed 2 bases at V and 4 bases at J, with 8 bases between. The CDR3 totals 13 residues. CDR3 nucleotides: TGTGCCAGCAGTTTAAACGGGATCTATGGCTACACCTTC. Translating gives CASSLNGIYGYTF.

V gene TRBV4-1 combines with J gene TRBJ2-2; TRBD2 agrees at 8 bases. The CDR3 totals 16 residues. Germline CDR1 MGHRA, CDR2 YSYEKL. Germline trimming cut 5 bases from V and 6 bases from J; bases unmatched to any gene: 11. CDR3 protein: CASSSDPGGRSGELFF. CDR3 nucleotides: TGCGCCAGCAGCTCCGACCCGGGGGGGAGGTCCGGGGAGCTGTTTTTT.